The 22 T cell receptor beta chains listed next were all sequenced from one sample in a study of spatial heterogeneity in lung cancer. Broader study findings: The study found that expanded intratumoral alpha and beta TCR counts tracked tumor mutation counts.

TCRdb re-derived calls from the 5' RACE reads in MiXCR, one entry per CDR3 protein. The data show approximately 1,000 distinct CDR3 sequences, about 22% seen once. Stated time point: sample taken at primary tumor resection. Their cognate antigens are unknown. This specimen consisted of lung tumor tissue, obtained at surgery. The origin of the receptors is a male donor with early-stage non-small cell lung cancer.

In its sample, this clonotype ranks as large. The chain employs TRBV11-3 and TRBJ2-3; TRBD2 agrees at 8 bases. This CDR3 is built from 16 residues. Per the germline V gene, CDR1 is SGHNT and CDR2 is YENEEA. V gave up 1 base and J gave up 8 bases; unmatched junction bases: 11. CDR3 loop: CASSLVNGGAPGTQYF. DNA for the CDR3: TGTGCCAGCAGCTTAGTTAACGGGGGGGCGCCGGGTACGCAGTATTTT. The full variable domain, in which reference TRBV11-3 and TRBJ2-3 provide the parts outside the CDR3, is EAGVVQSPRYKIIEKKQPVAFWCNPISGHNTLYWYLQNLGQGPELLIRYENEEAVDDSQLPKDRFSAERLKGVDSTLKIQPAELGDSAVYLCASSLVNGGAPGTQYFGPGTRLTVL.

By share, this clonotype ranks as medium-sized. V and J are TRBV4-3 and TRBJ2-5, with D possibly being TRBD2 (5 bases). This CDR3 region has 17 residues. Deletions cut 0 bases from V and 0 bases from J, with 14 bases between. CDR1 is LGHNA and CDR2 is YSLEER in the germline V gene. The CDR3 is CASSQDRTGRYQETQYF. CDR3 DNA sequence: TGCGCCAGCAGCCAAGATAGGACGGGAAGGTACCAAGAGACCCAGTACTTC.

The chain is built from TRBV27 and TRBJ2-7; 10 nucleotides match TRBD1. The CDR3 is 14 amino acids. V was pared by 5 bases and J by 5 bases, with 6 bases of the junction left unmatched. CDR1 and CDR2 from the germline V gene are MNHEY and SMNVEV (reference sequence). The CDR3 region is CASSPWDRGHEQYF. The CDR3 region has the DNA TGTGCCAGCAGTCCATGGGACAGGGGCCACGAGCAGTACTTC.

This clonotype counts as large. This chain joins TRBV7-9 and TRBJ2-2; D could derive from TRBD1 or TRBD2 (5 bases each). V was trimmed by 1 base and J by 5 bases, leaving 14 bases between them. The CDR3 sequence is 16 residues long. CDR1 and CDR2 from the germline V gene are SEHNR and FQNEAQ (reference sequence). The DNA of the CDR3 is TGTGCCAGCAGCTTAGGAGGGACGGTCAGAACCGGGGAGCTGTTTTTT. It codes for CASSLGGTVRTGELFF.

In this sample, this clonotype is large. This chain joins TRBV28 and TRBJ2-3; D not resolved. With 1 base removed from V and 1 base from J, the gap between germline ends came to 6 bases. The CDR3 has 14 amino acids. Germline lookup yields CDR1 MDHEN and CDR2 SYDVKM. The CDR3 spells CASSLLQGTDTQYF. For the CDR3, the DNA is TGTGCCAGCAGTTTATTGCAGGGCACAGATACGCAGTATTTT.

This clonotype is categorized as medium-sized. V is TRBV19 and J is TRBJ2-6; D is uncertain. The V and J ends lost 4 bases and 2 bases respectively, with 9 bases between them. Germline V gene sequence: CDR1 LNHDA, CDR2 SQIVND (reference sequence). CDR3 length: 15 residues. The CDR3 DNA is TGTGCCAGTAGTAAGGGCCCCCCTGGGGCCAACGTCCTGACTTTC. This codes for CASSKGPPGANVLTF.

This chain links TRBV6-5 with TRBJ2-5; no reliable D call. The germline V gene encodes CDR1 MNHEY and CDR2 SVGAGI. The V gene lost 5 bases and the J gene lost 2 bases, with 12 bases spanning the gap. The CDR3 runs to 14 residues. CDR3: CASSLGRLQETQYF. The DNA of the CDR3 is TGTGCCAGCAGTCTCGGGCGGCTACAAGAGACCCAGTACTTC.

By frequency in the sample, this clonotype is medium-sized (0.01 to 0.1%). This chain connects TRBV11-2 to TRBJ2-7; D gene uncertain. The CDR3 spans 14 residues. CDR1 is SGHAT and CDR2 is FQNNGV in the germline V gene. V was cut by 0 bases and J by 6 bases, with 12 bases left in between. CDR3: CASSLDLRSREQYF. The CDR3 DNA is TGTGCCAGCAGCTTAGACCTCAGAAGTCGCGAGCAGTACTTC.

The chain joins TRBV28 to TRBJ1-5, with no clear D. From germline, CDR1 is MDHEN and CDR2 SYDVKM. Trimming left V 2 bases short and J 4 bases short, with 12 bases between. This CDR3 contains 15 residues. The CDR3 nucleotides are TGTGCCAGCAGTTTACACCAAATGGGGAATCAGCCCCAGCATTTT. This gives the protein CASSLHQMGNQPQHF.

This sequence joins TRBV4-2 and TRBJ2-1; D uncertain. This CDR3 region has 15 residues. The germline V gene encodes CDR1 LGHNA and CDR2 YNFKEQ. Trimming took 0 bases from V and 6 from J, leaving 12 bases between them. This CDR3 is CASSQESTLINEQFF. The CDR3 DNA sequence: TGTGCCAGCAGCCAAGAGAGTACCCTAATCAATGAGCAGTTCTTC.

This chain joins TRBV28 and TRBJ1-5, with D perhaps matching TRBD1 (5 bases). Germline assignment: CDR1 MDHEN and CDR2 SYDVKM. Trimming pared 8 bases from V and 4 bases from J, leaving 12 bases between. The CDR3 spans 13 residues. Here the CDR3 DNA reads TGTGCCAGCCAATTCCGGGGGAATCAGCCCCAGCATTTT. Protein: CASQFRGNQPQHF.

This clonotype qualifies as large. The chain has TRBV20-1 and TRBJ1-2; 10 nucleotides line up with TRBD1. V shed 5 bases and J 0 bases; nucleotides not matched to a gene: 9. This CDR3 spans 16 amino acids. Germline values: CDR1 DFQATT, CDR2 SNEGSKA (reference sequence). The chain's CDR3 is CSAGPRDRGANYGYTF. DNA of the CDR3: TGCAGTGCTGGCCCCCGGGACAGGGGAGCTAACTATGGCTACACCTTC.

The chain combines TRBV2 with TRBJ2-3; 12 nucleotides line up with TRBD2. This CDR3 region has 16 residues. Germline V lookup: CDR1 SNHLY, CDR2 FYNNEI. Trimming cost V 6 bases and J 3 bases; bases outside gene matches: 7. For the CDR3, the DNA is TGTGCCAGCAGCCAAGGACTAGCGGGAACTACAGATACGCAGTATTTT. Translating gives CASSQGLAGTTDTQYF.

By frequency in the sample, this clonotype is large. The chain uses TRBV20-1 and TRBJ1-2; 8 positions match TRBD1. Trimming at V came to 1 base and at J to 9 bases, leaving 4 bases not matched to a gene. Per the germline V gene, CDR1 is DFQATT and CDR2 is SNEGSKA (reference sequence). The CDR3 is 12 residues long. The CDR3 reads CSARVQGARYTF. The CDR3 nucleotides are TGCAGTGCTAGAGTCCAGGGGGCACGCTACACCTTC.

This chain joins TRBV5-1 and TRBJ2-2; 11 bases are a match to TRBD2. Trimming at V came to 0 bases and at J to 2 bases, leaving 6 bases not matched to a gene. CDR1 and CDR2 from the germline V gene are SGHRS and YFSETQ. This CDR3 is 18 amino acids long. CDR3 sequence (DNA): TGCGCCAGCAGCTTGGAGCTAGCGGGGGGAACTAACACCGGGGAGCTGTTTTTT. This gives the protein CASSLELAGGTNTGELFF.

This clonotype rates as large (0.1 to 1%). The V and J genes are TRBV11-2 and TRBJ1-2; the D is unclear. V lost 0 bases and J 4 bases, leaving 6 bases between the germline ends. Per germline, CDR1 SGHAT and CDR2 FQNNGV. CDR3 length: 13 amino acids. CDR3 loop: CASSLDRFYGYTF. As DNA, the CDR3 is TGTGCCAGCAGCTTAGACAGGTTCTATGGCTACACCTTC.

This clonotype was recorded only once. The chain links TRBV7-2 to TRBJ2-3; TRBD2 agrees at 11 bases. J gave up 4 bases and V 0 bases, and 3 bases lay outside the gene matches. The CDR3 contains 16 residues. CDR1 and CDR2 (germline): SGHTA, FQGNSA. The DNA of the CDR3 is TGTGCCAGCAGCTTAGCTAGCGGGAGGGTCGCAGATACGCAGTATTTT. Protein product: CASSLASGRVADTQYF.

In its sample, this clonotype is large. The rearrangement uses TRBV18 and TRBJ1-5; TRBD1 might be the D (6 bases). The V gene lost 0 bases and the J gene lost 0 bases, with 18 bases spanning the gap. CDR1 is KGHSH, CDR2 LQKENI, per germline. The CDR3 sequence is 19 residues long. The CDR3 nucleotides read TGTGCCAGCTCACCACCCGGGCAAGGGGGATCATATAGCAATCAGCCCCAGCATTTT. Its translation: CASSPPGQGGSYSNQPQHF.

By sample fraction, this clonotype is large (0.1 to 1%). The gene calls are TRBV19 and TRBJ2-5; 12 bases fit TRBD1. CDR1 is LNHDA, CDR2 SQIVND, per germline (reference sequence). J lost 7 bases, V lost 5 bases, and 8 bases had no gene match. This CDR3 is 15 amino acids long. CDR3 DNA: TGTGCCAGTAGTGACGGGACAGGGGGCGGACGGACCCAGTACTTC. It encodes CASSDGTGGGRTQYF.

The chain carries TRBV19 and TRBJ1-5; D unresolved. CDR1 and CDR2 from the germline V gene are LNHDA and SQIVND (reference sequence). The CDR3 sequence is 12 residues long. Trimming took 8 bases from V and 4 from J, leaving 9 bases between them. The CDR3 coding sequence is TGTGCCAGTGGGTGGTTGAATCAGCCCCAGCATTTT. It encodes CASGWLNQPQHF. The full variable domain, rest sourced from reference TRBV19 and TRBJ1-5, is DGGITQSPKYLFRKEGQNVTLSCEQNLNHDAMYWYRQDPGQGLRLIYYSQIVNDFQKGDIAEGYSVSREKKESFPLTVTSAQKNPTAFYLCASGWLNQPQHFGDGTRLSIL.

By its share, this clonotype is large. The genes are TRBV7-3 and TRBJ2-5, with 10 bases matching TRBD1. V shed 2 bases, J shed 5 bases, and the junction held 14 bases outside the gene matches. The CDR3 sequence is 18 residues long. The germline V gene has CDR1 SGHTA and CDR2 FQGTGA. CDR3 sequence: CASSLERGTGDLRETQYF. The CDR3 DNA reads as TGTGCCAGCAGCTTAGAGCGCGGGACAGGGGACCTGAGGGAGACCCAGTACTTC.

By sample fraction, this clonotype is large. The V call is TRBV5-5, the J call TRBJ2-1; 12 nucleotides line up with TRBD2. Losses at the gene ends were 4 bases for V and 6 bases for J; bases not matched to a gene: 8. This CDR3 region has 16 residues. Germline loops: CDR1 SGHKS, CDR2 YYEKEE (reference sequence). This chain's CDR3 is CASSLPSGGAFNEQFF. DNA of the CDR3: TGTGCCAGCAGCCTACCTAGCGGGGGGGCCTTCAATGAGCAGTTCTTC.